The clone carrying this T cell receptor beta chain was detected only a few times. Its target is unknown. These data come from a study of beta chain features in type 1 diabetes. Study-wide context: The examined sorted cells totaled over 85,000,000 across samples.

Study-level results: At VDJ recombination sites, type 1 diabetes patients had fewer insertions and more deleted nucleotides. There was a moderate but significant shortening of TCRB CDR3s in all four CD4+ subsets of Type 1 diabetes patients.

Sequenced material consisted of expressed TCRB transcripts (all of the isolated RNA was reverse transcribed). The data were produced by immunoSEQ multiplex PCR, yet TCRdb's version contains in-frame clones alone and is incomplete. The sample holds approximately 170,000 clones; roughly 8% are singletons and the top ten take about 0.5%. The CDR3 is made up of 15 amino acids. Per germline, CDR1 SQVTM and CDR2 ANQGSEA. V lost 1 base, J lost 9 bases, and 11 bases stayed unmatched. The genes are TRBV29-1 and TRBJ2-1; 8 bases are a match to TRBD2. The TCR was taken from a young man with type 1 diabetes. Sequencing was performed on central memory CD4+ T cells from blood. Written as DNA, the CDR3 is TGCAGCGTTGAAGGAGAAGCGGGAGTATTCGGTGAGCAGTTCTTC. Its translation: CSVEGEAGVFGEQFF.